A selection of T cell receptor beta chains follows, all from one sample in a study of blood T cell repertoires in COVID-19. Method: immunoSEQ multiplex PCR; TCRdb's copy keeps in-frame clones and lacks some. The data hold some 180,000 clones, with roughly 88% observed a single time. The sample comprised peripheral blood. Every receptor here comes from a man aged 45-65 years with COVID-19, enrolled during active disease. Each CDR3 is given with its conserved first and last residue. The D gene is left open where the match is weak. Where a row states a size, it is once, few, many or the class of an expanded clone; other rows omit it.

j_call d_call clone_size v_call cdr3_nt cdr3_aa
TRBJ1-1 TRBD1 . TRBV30 TGTGCCGGGTTAGACAGGGGGGCTGAAGCTTTCTTT CAGLDRGAEAFF
TRBJ1-1 TRBD1 . TRBV12-3/TRBV12-4 TGTGCCAGCACCGAGACAGGGCCGACTGAAGCTTTCTTT CASTETGPTEAFF
TRBJ2-1 . . TRBV21-1 TGTGCCAGCGCTGGGGGACTAGCGGCTGGAGCCTACAATGAGCAGTTCTTC CASAGGLAAGAYNEQFF
TRBJ1-1 TRBD1 . TRBV5-1 TGCGCCAGCAGCTTGGGGGACAGGGCTTTTGAAGCTTTCTTT CASSLGDRAFEAFF
TRBJ2-3 . . TRBV6-1 TGTGCCAGCAGTGACCAGGGCGGCACAGATACGCAGTATTTT CASSDQGGTDTQYF
TRBJ2-7 . . TRBV4-2 TGTGCCAGCAGCCCATCTGACTCCAGCTCCTACGAGCAGTACTTC CASSPSDSSSYEQYF
TRBJ2-5 TRBD2 . TRBV6-5 TGTGCCAGCACTGTTAGCGGGAGGGAGGAGACCCAGTACTTC CASTVSGREETQYF
TRBJ2-3 TRBD1 . TRBV4-3 TGCGCCAGCAGCCAAGAATGGACAGGGGCCGCAGATACGCAGTATTTT CASSQEWTGAADTQYF
TRBJ2-3 TRBD2 . TRBV7-2 TGTGCCAGCATCACCCCGCGGCGGGGGTTCGGCACAGATACGCAGTATTTT CASITPRRGFGTDTQYF
TRBJ2-7 TRBD1 . TRBV6-2/TRBV6-3 TGTGCCAGCAGTTATTTCGGACAGGGGACGTCCTACGAGCAGTACTTC CASSYFGQGTSYEQYF
TRBJ1-1 . . TRBV11-2 TGTGCCAGCAGCCTCCTCGGGGGGACGGGCACTGAAGCTTTCTTT CASSLLGGTGTEAFF
TRBJ2-6 . . TRBV9 TGTGCCAGCAGCGGTGGAGGCTACGGGGCCAACGTCCTGACTTTC CASSGGGYGANVLTF
TRBJ1-2 . once TRBV2 TGTGCCAGCAGTGAGCGAACAGTTAACTATGGCTACACCTTC CASSERTVNYGYTF
TRBJ2-7 . . TRBV7-2 TGTGCCAGCAGCTTAGTTAGCTCCTACGAGCAGTACTTC CASSLVSSYEQYF
TRBJ2-3 . once TRBV5-6 TGTGCCAGCAGCTTGGGACAGACTAGCACAGATACGCAGTATTTT CASSLGQTSTDTQYF
TRBJ2-5 . . TRBV6-1 TGTGCCAGCAGTGAAGACGTCAGGGGCGGTGAGACCCAGTACTTC CASSEDVRGGETQYF
TRBJ1-1 . . TRBV7-9 TGTGCCAGCAACGTTGGCGAGCGGGCTGAAGCTTTCTTT CASNVGERAEAFF
TRBJ1-6 . . TRBV5-4 TGTGCCAGCAGCCAGGGACAACACGATAATTCACCCCTCCACTTT CASSQGQHDNSPLHF
TRBJ1-1 TRBD1 . TRBV7-3 TGTGCCAGCAGCCCCCAGGGGTGGGGACAGTCTGAAGCTTTCTTT CASSPQGWGQSEAFF
TRBJ1-4 TRBD1 . TRBV19 TGTGCCAGTAGTATCCCTTCGGGACAGGGTGGAGAAAAACTGTTTTTT CASSIPSGQGGEKLFF
TRBJ2-1 . . TRBV12-3/TRBV12-4 TGTGCCAGCACCATAAGGGGGATGCACGGGCAGTTCTTC CASTIRGMHGQFF
TRBJ2-3 TRBD2 . TRBV5-1 TGCGCCAGCATCCCCGGATGGCGGGAGGGCACAGATACGCAGTATTTT CASIPGWREGTDTQYF
TRBJ2-1 . . TRBV1 TGCACCAGCAGCCAAGCCCCCGTCGGGGGATGGAATGAGCAGTTCTTC CTSSQAPVGGWNEQFF
TRBJ2-3 TRBD2 once TRBV7-6 TGTGCCAGCAGCTTATTACTAGCGGGGGGGAATACGCAGTATTTT CASSLLLAGGNTQYF
TRBJ2-5 TRBD2 . TRBV5-1 TGCGCCAGCAGCTACCGGACTAGCGAGTTAGAGACCCAGTACTTC CASSYRTSELETQYF
TRBJ2-1 . . TRBV5-1 TGCGCCAGCAGCTTCGACTCATTCTCGAGCTCCTACAATGAGCAGTTCTTC CASSFDSFSSSYNEQFF
TRBJ1-2 . . TRBV29-1 TGCAGCGTTGAAGATGGTGGCGGGGTAAGGGGCTACACCTTC CSVEDGGGVRGYTF
TRBJ2-1 TRBD1 . TRBV11-2 TGTGCCAGCAGCGTGGGACAGGGAACCTACAATGAGCAGTTCTTC CASSVGQGTYNEQFF
TRBJ2-1 . few TRBV7-9 TGTGCCAGCAGCTCAAAGGACGGGACTTACAATGAGCAGTTCTTC CASSSKDGTYNEQFF
TRBJ1-6 TRBD1 . TRBV7-2 TGTGCCAGCGGACAGGGGGCTGCTTCACCCCTCCACTTT CASGQGAASPLHF
TRBJ2-5 TRBD2 . TRBV29-1 TGCAGCGTCGCCCTCCTAGCGGGAGTTGAAGAGACCCAGTACTTC CSVALLAGVEETQYF
TRBJ2-1 TRBD2 . TRBV9 TGTGCCAGCAGCGTAGCGGCGGGGGGCCCCAATGAGCAGTTCTTC CASSVAAGGPNEQFF
TRBJ2-1 TRBD2 . TRBV2 TGTGCCAGCAGTGAACTAGCGGGGGTCCCTGGTGAGCAGTTCTTC CASSELAGVPGEQFF
TRBJ2-2 . . TRBV11-3 TGTGCCAGCAGCTCCGGACTGCCGAACACCGGGGAGCTGTTTTTT CASSSGLPNTGELFF
TRBJ2-3 TRBD2 once TRBV11-2 TGTGCCAGCAGCTTAGGCTTCTCGTGGTCTAGCGGTTCAGATACGCAGTATTTT CASSLGFSWSSGSDTQYF
TRBJ2-7 TRBD2 . TRBV5-4 TGTGCCAGCAGCCCCCGGACTAGCGGGAGCTTTTACGAGCAGTACTTC CASSPRTSGSFYEQYF
TRBJ2-1 TRBD1 . TRBV7-9 TGTGCCAGCAGCTTCAGACAGGGGGCTAGCAATGAGCAGTTCTTC CASSFRQGASNEQFF
TRBJ2-7 TRBD1 . TRBV27 TGTGCCAGCAGTTCCAGACAGGGCCAAATCACCTACGAGCAGTACTTC CASSSRQGQITYEQYF
TRBJ2-2 TRBD1 . TRBV2 TGTGCCAGCAGTCACAGGGGAGTGGGCACCGGGGAGCTGTTTTTT CASSHRGVGTGELFF
TRBJ2-4 TRBD1 . TRBV11-2 TGTGCCAGCATCTTGGACAGCCACAGGGGCAACATTCAGTACTTC CASILDSHRGNIQYF
TRBJ1-5 . . TRBV30 TGTGCCTGGAGTGTAGGGGGATCGGGCAATCAGCCCCAGCATTTT CAWSVGGSGNQPQHF